This T cell receptor beta chain was recovered during a study of identical twins. Study-wide results and limits: Conclusions leaned on cross-sectional statistical analysis and did not track the same donors over time. Partial confounding of zero-insertion analyses by invariant MAIT and iNKT cells was possible.

Details on this clonotype: Its antigen remains unknown.

Template switching supplied a universal primer site; unique molecular identifiers were carried on the cDNA. TCRdb re-analysed the 5' RACE reads in MiXCR, keeping a single row per CDR3 protein. There are approximately 690,000 distinct CDR3 sequences in the sample; less than 7% occur only once, and 1.5% to 2% lies in the top ten. Healthy Caucasians alone served as donors. The sample was naive T cells sorted from blood. This clonotype was obtained from a young man in good health.

The CDR3 DNA sequence: TGTGCCAGCAGCCCGACAGCTCTCTCCTATAATTCACCCCTCCACTTT. This translates into CASSPTALSYNSPLHF. The V gene is TRBV7-2, the J gene TRBJ1-6; D may be TRBD1 (5 bases). Trimming stripped 5 bases from V and 0 bases from J, with 11 bases between. CDR1 and CDR2 (germline): SGHTA, FQGNSA. This CDR3 is 16 amino acids long. The complete variable domain, with remaining parts taken from reference TRBV7-2 and TRBJ1-6, reads GAGVSQSPSNKVTEKGKDVELRCDPISGHTALYWYRQSLGQGLEFLIYFQGNSAPDKSGLPSDRFSAERTGGSVSTLTIQRTQQEDSAVYLCASSPTALSYNSPLHFGNGTRLTVT.